This T cell receptor beta chain was sequenced during a study of shared clonotypes between healthy human individuals. The CDR3 length is 17 residues. Trimming removed 7 bases from V and 0 bases from J, with 21 bases in between. The germline CDR1 and CDR2 sequences are LNHDA and SQIVND (reference sequence). Study-wide results and limits: Sequencing depth was expected to affect clonotype sharing among donors. Blood was the sole source, and tissue repertoires probably differ.

Generated by immunoSEQ multiplex PCR, the TCRdb table keeps only in-frame clones and is missing some. This repertoire shows some 2 million clones, about 95% found once; its top ten account for 1% to 1.5%. About this clone: Its specificity is not known.

It was CD45RO-negative cells, positively selected for CCR7, that made up naive CD8 cells, with terminally differentiated effector memory CD45RA+ cells excluded. Healthy HIV-negative adults without recent acute infections or vaccinations served as donors. This receptor was taken from a man between 18 and 29 years old in good health. The sequenced sample was naive CD8+ T cells sorted from blood. The V gene is TRBV19, the J gene TRBJ1-1; D possibly corresponds to TRBD1 (5 bases). CDR3 residues: CASTFVGKGDLNTEAFF. The CDR3 bases are TGTGCCAGTACCTTCGTCGGGAAAGGGGACTTGAACACTGAAGCTTTCTTT.